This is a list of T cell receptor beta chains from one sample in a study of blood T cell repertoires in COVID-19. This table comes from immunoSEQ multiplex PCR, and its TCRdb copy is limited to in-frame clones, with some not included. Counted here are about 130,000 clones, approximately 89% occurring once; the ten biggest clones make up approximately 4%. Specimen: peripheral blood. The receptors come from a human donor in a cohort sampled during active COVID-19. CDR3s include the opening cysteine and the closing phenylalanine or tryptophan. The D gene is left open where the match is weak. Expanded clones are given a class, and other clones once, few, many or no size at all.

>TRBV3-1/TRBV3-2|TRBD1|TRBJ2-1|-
CASSPGTGGRVGYEQFF
TGTGCCAGCAGCCCTGGGACAGGGGGCCGGGTCGGGTATGAGCAGTTCTTC
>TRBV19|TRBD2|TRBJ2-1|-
CASTRLAGGEVGGEQFF
TGTGCCAGCACCCGACTAGCGGGGGGGGAGGTCGGCGGTGAGCAGTTCTTC
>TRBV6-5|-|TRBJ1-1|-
CASRDAGRSTEAFF
TGTGCCAGCAGGGATGCAGGGAGGAGCACTGAAGCTTTCTTT
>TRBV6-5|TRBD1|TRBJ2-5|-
CASRGTVSQETQYF
TGTGCCAGCAGGGGGACAGTAAGCCAAGAGACCCAGTACTTC
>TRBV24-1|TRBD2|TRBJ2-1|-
CATSDSLAGSYNEQFF
TGTGCCACCAGTGATTCACTAGCGGGCTCCTACAATGAGCAGTTCTTC
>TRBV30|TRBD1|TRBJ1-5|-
CAWSAPGGGSVSRQPQHF
TGTGCCTGGAGTGCCCCGGGAGGGGGCTCGGTATCTCGTCAGCCCCAGCATTTT
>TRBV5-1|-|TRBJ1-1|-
CASSLVPGRPEAFF
TGCGCCAGCAGCTTGGTACCAGGGAGGCCTGAAGCTTTCTTT
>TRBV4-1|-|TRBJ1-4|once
CASSAGEGPANEKLFF
TGCGCCAGCAGCGCCGGGGAGGGCCCTGCTAATGAAAAACTGTTTTTT
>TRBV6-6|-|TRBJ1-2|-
CARGYGGRVGGYTF
TGTGCCCGCGGCTATGGGGGGAGGGTCGGGGGCTACACCTTC
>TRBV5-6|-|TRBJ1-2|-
CASSEGWGAYGYTF
TGTGCCAGCAGCGAGGGTTGGGGAGCGTATGGCTACACCTTC
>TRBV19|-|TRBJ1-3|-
CASSAGQGNTIYF
TGTGCCAGTAGTGCGGGGCAAGGAAACACCATATATTTT
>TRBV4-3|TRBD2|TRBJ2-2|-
CASSQDIPAGGLDHGELFF
TGCGCCAGCAGCCAAGATATCCCAGCGGGAGGGCTCGACCACGGGGAGCTGTTTTTT
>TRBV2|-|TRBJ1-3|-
CASSAPRGDSGNTIYF
TGTGCCAGCAGCGCCCCCCGGGGAGACTCTGGAAACACCATATATTTT
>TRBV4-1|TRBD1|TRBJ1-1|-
CASSQVGDRGGLGTEAFF
TGCGCCAGCAGCCAAGTGGGGGACAGGGGAGGGTTGGGCACTGAAGCTTTCTTT
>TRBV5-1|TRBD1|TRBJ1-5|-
CASSLDRGLNQPQHF
TGCGCCAGCAGCTTGGACAGGGGGCTCAATCAGCCCCAGCATTTT
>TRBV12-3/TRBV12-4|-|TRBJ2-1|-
CASSFFPSEQFF
TGTGCCAGCAGTTTCTTTCCCAGTGAGCAGTTCTTC
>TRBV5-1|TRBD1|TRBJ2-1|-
CASSLGGQGTLNEQFF
TGCGCCAGCAGCTTGGGAGGACAGGGAACCCTCAATGAGCAGTTCTTC
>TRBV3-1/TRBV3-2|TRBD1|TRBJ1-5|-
CASSQGTGGQPQHF
TGTGCCAGCAGCCAAGGGACAGGTGGCCAGCCCCAGCATTTT
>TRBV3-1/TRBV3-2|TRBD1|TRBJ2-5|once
CASSQGPGGQETQYF
TGTGCCAGCAGCCAAGGACCAGGGGGCCAAGAGACCCAGTACTTC
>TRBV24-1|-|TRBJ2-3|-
CATSDSPLDTQYF
TGTGCCACCAGTGATTCCCCATTGGATACGCAGTATTTT
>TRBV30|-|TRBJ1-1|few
CAWSVAGRTEAFF
TGTGCCTGGAGTGTAGCCGGGAGGACTGAAGCTTTCTTT
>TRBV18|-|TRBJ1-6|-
CASSPDSIYNSPLHF
TGTGCCAGCTCGCCGGACAGCATCTATAATTCACCCCTCCACTTT
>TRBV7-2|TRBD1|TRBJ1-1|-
CASSLDRGKTEAFF
TGTGCCAGCAGCCTCGACAGGGGTAAGACTGAAGCTTTCTTT
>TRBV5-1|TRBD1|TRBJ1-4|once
CASSFNVQGILNEKLFF
TGCGCCAGCAGCTTTAATGTACAGGGGATCCTTAATGAAAAACTGTTTTTT
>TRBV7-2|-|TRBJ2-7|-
CASRQGKGEQYF
TGTGCCAGCAGGCAGGGGAAGGGCGAGCAGTACTTC
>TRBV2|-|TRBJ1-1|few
CASSERGRGMNTEAFF
TGTGCCAGCAGTGAAAGAGGCAGGGGCATGAACACTGAAGCTTTCTTT
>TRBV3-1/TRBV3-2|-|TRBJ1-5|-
CASSQEIGGTFNQPQHF
TGTGCCAGCAGCCAAGAAATTGGAGGGACTTTCAATCAGCCCCAGCATTTT
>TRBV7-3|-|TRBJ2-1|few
CASSDSSDPYNEQFF
TGTGCCAGCAGCGACAGTTCTGATCCCTACAATGAGCAGTTCTTC
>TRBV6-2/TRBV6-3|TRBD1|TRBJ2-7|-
CASCWTGDVYEQYF
TGTGCCAGCTGTTGGACAGGGGACGTGTACGAGCAGTACTTC
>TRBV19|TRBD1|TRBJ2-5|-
CASSKGQGAPGPETQYF
TGTGCCAGTAGTAAGGGACAGGGGGCCCCGGGCCCAGAGACCCAGTACTTC
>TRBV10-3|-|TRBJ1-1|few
CAIRVGGEAFF
TGTGCCATCCGCGTTGGCGGTGAAGCTTTCTTT
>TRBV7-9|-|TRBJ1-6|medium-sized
CASSLGDMNSPLHF
TGTGCCAGCAGCTTAGGGGACATGAATTCACCCCTCCACTTT
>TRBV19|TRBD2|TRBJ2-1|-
CASSIDHSGRARNEQFF
TGTGCCAGTAGTATAGATCATAGCGGGAGGGCCAGGAATGAGCAGTTCTTC
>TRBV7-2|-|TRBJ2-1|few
CASTTGQTGEQFF
TGTGCCAGCACCACCGGACAGACTGGTGAGCAGTTCTTC
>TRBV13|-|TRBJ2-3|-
CASSLALGDTQYF
TGTGCCAGCAGCTTAGCCTTGGGCGATACGCAGTATTTT
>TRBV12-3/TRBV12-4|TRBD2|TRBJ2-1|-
CATTGLGDNEQFF
TGTGCCACCACGGGACTAGGCGACAATGAGCAGTTCTTC
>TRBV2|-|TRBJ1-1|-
CASSEFRLNTEAFF
TGTGCCAGCAGTGAGTTCAGGTTAAACACTGAAGCTTTCTTT
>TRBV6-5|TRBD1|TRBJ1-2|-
CASSYSTGGGGYTF
TGTGCCAGCAGTTACTCGACAGGGGGCGGCGGCTACACCTTC
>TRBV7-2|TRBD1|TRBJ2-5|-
CASSFDRGQETQYF
TGTGCCAGCAGCTTCGACAGGGGCCAAGAGACCCAGTACTTC
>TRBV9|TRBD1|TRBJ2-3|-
CASSADRVWADTQYF
TGTGCCAGCAGCGCCGACAGGGTCTGGGCAGATACGCAGTATTTT
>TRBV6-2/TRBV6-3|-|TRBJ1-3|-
CASSQQAGLSGNTIYF
TGTGCCAGCAGTCAACAGGCCGGTCTCTCTGGAAACACCATATATTTT
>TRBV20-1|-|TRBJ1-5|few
CSASAPGVTNQPQHF
TGCAGTGCTAGTGCCCCGGGAGTTACCAATCAGCCCCAGCATTTT
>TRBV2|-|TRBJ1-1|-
CASSDGAATEAFF
TGTGCCAGCAGTGATGGGGCAGCCACTGAAGCTTTCTTT
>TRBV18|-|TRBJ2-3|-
CASSPLAQGASDTQYF
TGTGCCAGCTCACCTCTCGCACAGGGCGCATCAGATACGCAGTATTTT
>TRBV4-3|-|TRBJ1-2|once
CASSQDLGKSQNTF
TGCGCCAGCAGCCAAGATCTAGGCAAAAGTCAAAACACCTTC
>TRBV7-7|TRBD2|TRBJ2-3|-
CASSFLAGGSDTQYF
TGTGCCAGCAGCTTTCTGGCGGGAGGTTCGGATACGCAGTATTTT
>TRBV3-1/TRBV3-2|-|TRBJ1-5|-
CASSQGGDNQPQHF
TGTGCCAGCTCTCAGGGTGGGGACAATCAGCCCCAGCATTTT
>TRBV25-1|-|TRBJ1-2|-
CASSEQGGKDYGYTF
TGTGCCAGCAGTGAACAGGGAGGGAAGGACTATGGCTACACCTTC
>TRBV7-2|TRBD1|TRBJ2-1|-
CASSSRDRLTGEQFF
TGTGCCAGCAGCTCCCGGGACAGGTTGACCGGTGAGCAGTTCTTC
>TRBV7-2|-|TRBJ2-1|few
CASSRTVQLSSYNEQFF
TGTGCCAGCAGTCGGACAGTTCAATTAAGCTCCTACAATGAGCAGTTCTTC
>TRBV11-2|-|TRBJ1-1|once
CASSPAGNTEAFF
TGTGCCAGCAGCCCCGCCGGGAACACTGAAGCTTTCTTT